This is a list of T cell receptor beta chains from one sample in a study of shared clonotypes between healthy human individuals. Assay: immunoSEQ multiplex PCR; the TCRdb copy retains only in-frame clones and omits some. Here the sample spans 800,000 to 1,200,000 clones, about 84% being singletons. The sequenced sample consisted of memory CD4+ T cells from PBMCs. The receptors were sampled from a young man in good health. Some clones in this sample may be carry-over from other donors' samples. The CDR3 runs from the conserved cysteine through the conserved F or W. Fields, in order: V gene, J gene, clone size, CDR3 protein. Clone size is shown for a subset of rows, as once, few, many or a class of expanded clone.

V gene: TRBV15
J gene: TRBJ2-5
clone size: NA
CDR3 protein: CATAPGYGSTETQYF

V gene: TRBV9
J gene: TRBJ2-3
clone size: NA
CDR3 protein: CASSVVGSGRADTQYF

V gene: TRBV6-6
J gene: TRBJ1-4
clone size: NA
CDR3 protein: CASSPRVGGDEKLFF

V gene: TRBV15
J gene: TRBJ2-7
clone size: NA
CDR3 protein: CATSQRDEQYF

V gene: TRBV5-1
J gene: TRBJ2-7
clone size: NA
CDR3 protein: CASRRDSQSSYEQYF

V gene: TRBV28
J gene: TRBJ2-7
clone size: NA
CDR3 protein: CASSLWRGSRREAEEQYF

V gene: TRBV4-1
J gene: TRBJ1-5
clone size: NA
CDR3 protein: CASSLRTGGQPQHF

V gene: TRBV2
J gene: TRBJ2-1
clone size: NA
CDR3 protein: CASSEWASGRVEQFF

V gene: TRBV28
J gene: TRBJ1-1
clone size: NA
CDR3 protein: CASSFLQGRNTEAFF

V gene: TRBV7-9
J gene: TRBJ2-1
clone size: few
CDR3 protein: CASSLAGTSGSFEQFF

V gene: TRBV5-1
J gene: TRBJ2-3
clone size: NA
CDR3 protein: CASRDRGSDTQYF

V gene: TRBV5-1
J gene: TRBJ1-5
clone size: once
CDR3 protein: CASSPGQNSNQPQHF

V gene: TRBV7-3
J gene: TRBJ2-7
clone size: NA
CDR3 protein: CASSADGRQYEQYF

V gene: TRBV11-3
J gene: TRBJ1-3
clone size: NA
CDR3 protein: CASSSTSGPLRDTIYF

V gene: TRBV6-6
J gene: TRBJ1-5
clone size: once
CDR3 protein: CASLWRASNQPQHF

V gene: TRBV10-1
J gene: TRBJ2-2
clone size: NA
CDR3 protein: CASRMTGKDGELFF

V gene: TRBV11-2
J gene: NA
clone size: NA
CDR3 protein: CASSPPLGYEQYF

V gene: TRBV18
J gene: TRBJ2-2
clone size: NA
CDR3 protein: CASPLAGTSNTGELFF

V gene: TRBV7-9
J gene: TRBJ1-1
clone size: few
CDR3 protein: CASSPDRVAAFF

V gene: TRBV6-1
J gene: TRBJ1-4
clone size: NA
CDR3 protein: CASSERTGGFNEKLFF

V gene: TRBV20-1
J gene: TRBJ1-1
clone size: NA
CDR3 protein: CSARDQFEAFF

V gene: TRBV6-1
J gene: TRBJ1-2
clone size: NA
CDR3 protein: CASTLGGRNYGYTF

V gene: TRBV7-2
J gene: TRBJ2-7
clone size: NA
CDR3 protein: CASSLAYRTSGSMGSGGEQYF

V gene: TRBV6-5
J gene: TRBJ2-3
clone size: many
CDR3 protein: CASSPPGADTQYF

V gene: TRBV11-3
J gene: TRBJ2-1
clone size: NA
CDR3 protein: CASSDPGLAGAIYNEQFF

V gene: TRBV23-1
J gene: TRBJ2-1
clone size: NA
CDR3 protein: CASPVWEQFF

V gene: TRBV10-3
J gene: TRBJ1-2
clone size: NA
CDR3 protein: CATSEQSKSYGYTF

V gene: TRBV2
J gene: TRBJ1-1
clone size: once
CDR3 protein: CASSDRGNTEAFF

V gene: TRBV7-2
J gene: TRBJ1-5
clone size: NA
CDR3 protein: CASSLLGQGINQPQHF

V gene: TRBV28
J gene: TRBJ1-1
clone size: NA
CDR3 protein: CASSLSARLRGVNTEAFF

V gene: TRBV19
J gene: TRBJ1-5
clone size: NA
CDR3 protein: CASSSYREGQPQHF

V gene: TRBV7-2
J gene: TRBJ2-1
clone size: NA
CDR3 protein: CASSRLGPNNEQFF

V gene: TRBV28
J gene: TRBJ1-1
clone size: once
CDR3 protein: CASSLSVGTMWGGEAFF